This T cell receptor (beta chain) emerged from a study of radiotherapy plus CTLA-4 blockade in lung cancer. Across the study: Patients showed objective responses in about a sixth of cases, and disease control was achieved by 30% to 35%. General study results and limits: The authors reported that early blood T cell clone dynamics, with interferon-beta, best predicted response. Blood saw expansion of tumor-derived TCR clones after radiotherapy plus ipilimumab.

Germline V CDR1 and CDR2: LNHDA, SQIVND (reference sequence). Trimming stripped 5 bases from V and 1 base from J, with 11 bases between. This CDR3 comprises 14 residues. Sequencing was performed with immunoSEQ multiplex PCR; in TCRdb, only in-frame clones are kept and a portion is missing. Of approximately 30,000 clones listed, less than 75% were seen once; the top ten hold approximately 4.5%. This clone was observed once. Its target is unknown. The study treated chemo-refractory metastatic non-small-cell lung cancer patients with focal radiation plus ipilimumab CTLA-4 blockade. The rearrangement uses TRBV19 and TRBJ1-2; D perhaps matches TRBD1 (5 bases). Sequencing was performed on peripheral blood, taken from a patient treated with radiotherapy plus ipilimumab. The source of this sequence is a human donor with non-small cell lung cancer whose response to radiotherapy plus ipilimumab could not be evaluated. CDR3 amino acids: CASSFRQLNYGYTF. The CDR3 bases are TGTGCCAGTAGTTTCAGACAGCTTAACTATGGCTACACCTTC.